This entry concerns a single T cell receptor beta chain. The assay was immunoSEQ multiplex PCR, and TCRdb's table has in-frame clones only and misses some. In the table there are under 200,000 clones, around 94% of which are singletons. The data originate from a study of control samples from healthy donors and cancer patients. Germline CDR1 SGHTA, CDR2 FQGNSA. The CDR3 totals 15 residues. The V and J ends lost 2 bases and 0 bases respectively, with 9 bases between them. The chain employs TRBV7-2 and TRBJ2-3, with D perhaps TRBD1 (5 bases). The sample taken for sequencing was PBMCs. The source is a man in his sixties with colorectal cancer. The DNA for the CDR3 is TGTGCCAGCAGCTTACTTGGGGCTAGCACAGATACGCAGTATTTT. This sequence encodes CASSLLGASTDTQYF.